This T cell receptor (beta chain) derives from a study of blood T cell repertoires in COVID-19. Study details: Acute and convalescent COVID-19 samples came from the United States, Italy and Spain. In each case, the material was cDNA or gDNA derived from T cells, B-cell-depleted T cells, or PBMCs.

With 5 bases removed from V and 5 bases from J, the gap between germline ends came to 7 bases. CDR1 and CDR2 from the germline V gene are LGHDT and YNNKEL (reference sequence). CDR3 length equals 11 residues. Authors' methods: Amplified reference gene primers provided the basis for estimating nucleated cell counts. Profiling relied on immunoSEQ multiplex PCR, and the TCRdb table lists in-frame clones only, not all of them. The V and J calls and clone size were taken over from that table, and D and trimming were inferred from the DNA. Of a few hundred thousand clones in the sample, around 80% were seen once.

This clonotype originated in a woman of 80 years or more with acute or convalescent COVID-19. The gene calls are TRBV3-1 (or the pseudogene TRBV3-2) and TRBJ2-7; D is unclear. Specimen: peripheral blood. CDR3: CASSSLDEQYF. CDR3 in DNA: TGTGCCAGCAGCTCCCTCGACGAGCAGTACTTC.